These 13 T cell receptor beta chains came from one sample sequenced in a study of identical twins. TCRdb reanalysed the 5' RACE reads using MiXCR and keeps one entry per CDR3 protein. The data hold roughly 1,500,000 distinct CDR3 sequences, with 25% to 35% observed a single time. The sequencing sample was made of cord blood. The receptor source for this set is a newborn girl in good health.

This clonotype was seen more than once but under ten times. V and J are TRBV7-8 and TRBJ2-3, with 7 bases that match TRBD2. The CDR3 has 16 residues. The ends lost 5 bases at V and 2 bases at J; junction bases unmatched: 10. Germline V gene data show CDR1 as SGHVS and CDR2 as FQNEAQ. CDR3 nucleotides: TGTGCCAGCAGCCGAGGAGGGCTAGCGGACACAGATACGCAGTATTTT. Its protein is CASSRGGLADTDTQYF.

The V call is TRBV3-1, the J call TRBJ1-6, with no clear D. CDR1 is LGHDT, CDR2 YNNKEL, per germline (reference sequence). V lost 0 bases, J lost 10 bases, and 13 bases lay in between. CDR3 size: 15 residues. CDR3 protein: CASSQEATPPSPLHF. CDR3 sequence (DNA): TGTGCCAGCAGCCAAGAGGCAACTCCTCCCTCACCCCTCCACTTT.

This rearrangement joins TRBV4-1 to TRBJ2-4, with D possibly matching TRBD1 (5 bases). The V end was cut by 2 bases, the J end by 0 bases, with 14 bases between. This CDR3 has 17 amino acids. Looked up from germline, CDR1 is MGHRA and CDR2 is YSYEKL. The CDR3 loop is CASSQNQGRVAKNIQYF. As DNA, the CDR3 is TGCGCCAGCAGCCAAAATCAGGGCAGAGTAGCCAAAAACATTCAGTACTTC.

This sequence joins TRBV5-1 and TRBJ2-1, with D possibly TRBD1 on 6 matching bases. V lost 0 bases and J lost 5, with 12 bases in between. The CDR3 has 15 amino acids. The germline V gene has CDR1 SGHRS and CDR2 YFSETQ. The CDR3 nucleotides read TGCGCCAGCAGCTTGGTTCAGGGGAACCACAATGAGCAGTTCTTC. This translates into CASSLVQGNHNEQFF. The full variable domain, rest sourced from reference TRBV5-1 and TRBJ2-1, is KAGVTQTPRYLIKTRGQQVTLSCSPISGHRSVSWYQQTPGQGLQFLFEYFSETQRNKGNFPGRFSGRQFSNSRSEMNVSTLELGDSALYLCASSLVQGNHNEQFFGPGTRLTVL.

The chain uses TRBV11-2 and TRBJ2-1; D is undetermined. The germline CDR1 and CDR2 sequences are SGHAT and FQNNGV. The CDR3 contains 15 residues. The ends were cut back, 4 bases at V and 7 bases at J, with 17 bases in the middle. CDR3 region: CASSSWEGPSNEQFF. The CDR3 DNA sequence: TGTGCCAGCAGCTCGTGGGAAGGGCCTTCAAATGAGCAGTTCTTC.

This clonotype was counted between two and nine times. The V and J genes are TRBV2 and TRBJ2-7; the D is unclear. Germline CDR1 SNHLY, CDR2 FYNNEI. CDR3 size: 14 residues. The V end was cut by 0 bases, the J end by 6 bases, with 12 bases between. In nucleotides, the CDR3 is TGTGCCAGCAGTGAAGCCCGAATGAGCCTCGAGCAGTACTTC. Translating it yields CASSEARMSLEQYF.

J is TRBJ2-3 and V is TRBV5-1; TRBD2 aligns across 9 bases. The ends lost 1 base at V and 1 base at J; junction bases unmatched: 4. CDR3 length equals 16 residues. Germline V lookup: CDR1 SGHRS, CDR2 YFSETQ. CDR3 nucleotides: TGCGCCAGCAGCTTGAGCGGGAGGTTGGGCACAGATACGCAGTATTTT. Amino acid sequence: CASSLSGRLGTDTQYF.

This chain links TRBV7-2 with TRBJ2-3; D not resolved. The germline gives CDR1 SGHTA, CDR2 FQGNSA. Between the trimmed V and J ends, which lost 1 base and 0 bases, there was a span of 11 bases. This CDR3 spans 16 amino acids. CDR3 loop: CASSLVGPVSTDTQYF. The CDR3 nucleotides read TGTGCCAGCAGCTTAGTAGGCCCCGTTAGCACAGATACGCAGTATTTT.

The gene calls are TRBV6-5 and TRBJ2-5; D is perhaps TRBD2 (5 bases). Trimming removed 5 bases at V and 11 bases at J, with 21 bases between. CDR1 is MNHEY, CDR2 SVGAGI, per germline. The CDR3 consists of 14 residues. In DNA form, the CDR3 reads TGTGCCAGCAGTCTACGAAGCACTAGGGATGAGCAGTACTTC. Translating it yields CASSLRSTRDEQYF.

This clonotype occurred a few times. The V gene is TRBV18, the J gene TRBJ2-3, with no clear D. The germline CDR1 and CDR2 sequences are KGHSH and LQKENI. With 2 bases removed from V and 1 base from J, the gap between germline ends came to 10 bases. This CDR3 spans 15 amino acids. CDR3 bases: TGTGCCAGCTCACCATACGGGCGGCGCACAGATACGCAGTATTTT. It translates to CASSPYGRRTDTQYF.

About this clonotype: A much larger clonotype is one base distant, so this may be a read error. CDR3 nucleotides: TGCAGTGCTAGGGCCGGGACAGGGGGCACAGGTACGCAGTATTTT. It yields the protein CSARAGTGGTGTQYF. The V and J genes are TRBV20-1 and TRBJ2-3; 12 bases align to TRBD1. CDR3 length equals 15 residues. Germline values: CDR1 DFQATT, CDR2 SNEGSKA (reference sequence).

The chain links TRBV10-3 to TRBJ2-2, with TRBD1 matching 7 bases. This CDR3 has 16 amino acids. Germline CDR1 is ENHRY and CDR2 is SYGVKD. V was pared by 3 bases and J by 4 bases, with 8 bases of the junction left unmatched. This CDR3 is CAISDLTGFGTGELFF. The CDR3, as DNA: TGTGCCATCAGTGACCTGACAGGGTTTGGCACCGGGGAGCTGTTTTTT.

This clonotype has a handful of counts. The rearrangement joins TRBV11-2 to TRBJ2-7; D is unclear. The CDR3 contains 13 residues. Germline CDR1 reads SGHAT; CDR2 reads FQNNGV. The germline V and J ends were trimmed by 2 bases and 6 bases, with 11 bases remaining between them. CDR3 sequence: CASSLTGEVEQYF. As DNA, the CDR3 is TGTGCCAGCAGCTTAACCGGAGAGGTCGAGCAGTACTTC.